This is a list of T cell receptor beta chains from one sample in a study of PD-1 blockade in classical Hodgkin lymphoma. TCRdb's copy holds only in-frame clones and misses some; the assay was immunoSEQ multiplex PCR. The table records around 58,000 clones, roughly 90% of them present only once. The sample consisted of peripheral blood mononuclear cells (PBMCs), taken at baseline. The source is a human donor with classical Hodgkin lymphoma. The CDR3 runs from the conserved cysteine through the conserved F or W. D genes are given only for firm matches. Only part of the rows carry a size: once, few, many, or a class if the clone is expanded.

V gene: TRBV5-1; clone size: -; J gene: TRBJ2-1; D gene: -; CDR3 DNA: TGCGCCAGCAGCCCAGGACAGCCTGAGCAGTTCTTC; CDR3 protein: CASSPGQPEQFF
V gene: TRBV21-1; clone size: -; J gene: TRBJ2-1; D gene: -; CDR3 DNA: TGTGCCACCACGGGACAGAATTACAATGAGCAGTTCTTC; CDR3 protein: CATTGQNYNEQFF
V gene: TRBV27; clone size: -; J gene: TRBJ2-5; D gene: -; CDR3 DNA: TGTGCCAGCTCAGGAAGGCCTAACAAGGGGACCCAGTACTTC; CDR3 protein: CASSGRPNKGTQYF
V gene: TRBV6-1; clone size: -; J gene: TRBJ2-7; D gene: -; CDR3 DNA: TGTGCCAGCACCGAGGTCGGGGAACTATACGAGCAGTACTTC; CDR3 protein: CASTEVGELYEQYF
V gene: TRBV16; clone size: -; J gene: TRBJ1-6; D gene: -; CDR3 DNA: TGTGCCAGCAGCCAATCTGGCAGGGGATATTCACCCCTCCACTTT; CDR3 protein: CASSQSGRGYSPLHF
V gene: TRBV11-3; clone size: once; J gene: TRBJ2-1; D gene: TRBD2; CDR3 DNA: TGTGCCAGCAGCTCCCAGCGGGGGGCACCCCACAATGAGCAGTTCTTC; CDR3 protein: CASSSQRGAPHNEQFF
V gene: TRBV7-8; clone size: -; J gene: TRBJ1-2; D gene: TRBD1; CDR3 DNA: TGTGCCAGCAGCCTCGGGACAGTTGGCTACACCTTC; CDR3 protein: CASSLGTVGYTF
V gene: TRBV19; clone size: -; J gene: TRBJ1-2; D gene: -; CDR3 DNA: TGTGCCAGTAGTATTGGTACAGGGTCCGGCTACACCTTC; CDR3 protein: CASSIGTGSGYTF
V gene: TRBV10-3; clone size: -; J gene: TRBJ2-2; D gene: TRBD1; CDR3 DNA: TGTGCCATCAGTGCCCTAGGACAGGGGGTCGGGGAGCTGTTTTTT; CDR3 protein: CAISALGQGVGELFF
V gene: TRBV19; clone size: -; J gene: TRBJ2-1; D gene: -; CDR3 DNA: TGTGCCAGTAGTATAGAGGGGAATGAGCAGTTCTTC; CDR3 protein: CASSIEGNEQFF
V gene: TRBV5-1; clone size: -; J gene: TRBJ2-4; D gene: TRBD1; CDR3 DNA: TGCGCCAGCAGACCCTGGGACAGCGAAAACATTCAGTACTTC; CDR3 protein: CASRPWDSENIQYF
V gene: TRBV28; clone size: -; J gene: TRBJ2-7; D gene: -; CDR3 DNA: TGTGCCAGCAGCCCGATGAACTACGAGCAGTACTTC; CDR3 protein: CASSPMNYEQYF
V gene: TRBV20-1; clone size: -; J gene: TRBJ2-7; D gene: -; CDR3 DNA: TGCAGTGGGCGGGGTTCCTACGAGCAGTACTTC; CDR3 protein: CSGRGSYEQYF
V gene: TRBV7-8; clone size: -; J gene: TRBJ2-7; D gene: TRBD1; CDR3 DNA: TGTGCCAGCAGCTCAAGGACAGGGGGCAAGTACGAGCAGTACTTC; CDR3 protein: CASSSRTGGKYEQYF
V gene: TRBV30; clone size: -; J gene: TRBJ2-1; D gene: TRBD1; CDR3 DNA: TGTGCCTGGAGACGTAGAGGACAGGGAGAGCAGTTCTTC; CDR3 protein: CAWRRRGQGEQFF
V gene: TRBV9; clone size: -; J gene: TRBJ2-7; D gene: -; CDR3 DNA: TGTGCCAGCAGCGATGACCCACAGGGACTCGAGCAGTACTTC; CDR3 protein: CASSDDPQGLEQYF
V gene: TRBV27; clone size: -; J gene: TRBJ1-6; D gene: -; CDR3 DNA: TGTGCCAGCAGTTTACCCCGGGGGGCTTTACCTACTTCACCCCTCCACTTT; CDR3 protein: CASSLPRGALPTSPLHF
V gene: TRBV28; clone size: -; J gene: TRBJ2-5; D gene: TRBD2; CDR3 DNA: TGTGCCAGCAGTTTAGTGGGACTAGCGCGTCAAGAGACCCAGTACTTC; CDR3 protein: CASSLVGLARQETQYF
V gene: TRBV6-6; clone size: -; J gene: TRBJ1-2; D gene: -; CDR3 DNA: TGTGCCAGCAGTCCCTCGAGGATCTCTAACTATGGCTACACCTTC; CDR3 protein: CASSPSRISNYGYTF
V gene: TRBV7-8; clone size: -; J gene: TRBJ1-4; D gene: -; CDR3 DNA: TGTGCCAGCAGCTCCCAACACAGGCTTAATGAAAAACTGTTTTTT; CDR3 protein: CASSSQHRLNEKLFF
V gene: TRBV19; clone size: once; J gene: TRBJ2-1; D gene: TRBD1; CDR3 DNA: TGTGCCAGTAGTAGGAGGGACAGGGAGTACAATGAGCAGTTCTTC; CDR3 protein: CASSRRDREYNEQFF
V gene: TRBV6-5; clone size: -; J gene: TRBJ2-1; D gene: -; CDR3 DNA: TGTGCCAGCAGGACGGGGGACTACAATGAGCAGTTCTTC; CDR3 protein: CASRTGDYNEQFF
V gene: TRBV9; clone size: -; J gene: TRBJ2-2; D gene: -; CDR3 DNA: TGTGCCAGCAGCGTTGCGCCCAACACCGGGGAGCTGTTTTTT; CDR3 protein: CASSVAPNTGELFF
V gene: TRBV10-3; clone size: -; J gene: TRBJ2-2; D gene: -; CDR3 DNA: TGTGCCATACCCAGGGCATCGAACACCGGGGAGCTGTTTTTT; CDR3 protein: CAIPRASNTGELFF
V gene: TRBV27; clone size: -; J gene: TRBJ1-1; D gene: -; CDR3 DNA: TGTGCCAGCAGTCCTCAAGGACAGACGAACACTGAAGCTTTCTTT; CDR3 protein: CASSPQGQTNTEAFF
V gene: TRBV6-6; clone size: -; J gene: TRBJ2-7; D gene: -; CDR3 DNA: TGTGCCAGCAGTTACTCCGTCAGGGGAGACTACGAGCAGTACTTC; CDR3 protein: CASSYSVRGDYEQYF
V gene: TRBV5-1; clone size: -; J gene: TRBJ2-5; D gene: -; CDR3 DNA: TGCGCCAGCAGCTCGTGGGGGGACCAAGAGACCCAGTACTTC; CDR3 protein: CASSSWGDQETQYF
V gene: TRBV15; clone size: -; J gene: TRBJ2-7; D gene: TRBD2; CDR3 DNA: TGTGCCACCAGCACGGGACTAGCGGGCGAGCAGTACTTC; CDR3 protein: CATSTGLAGEQYF
V gene: TRBV20-1; clone size: -; J gene: TRBJ2-7; D gene: -; CDR3 DNA: TGCAGTGCTGGGGGACCCCTGGAGCAGTACTTC; CDR3 protein: CSAGGPLEQYF
V gene: TRBV13; clone size: -; J gene: TRBJ1-3; D gene: -; CDR3 DNA: TGTGCCAGCAGCTTAGCCGGTAGCTCTGGAAACACCATATATTTT; CDR3 protein: CASSLAGSSGNTIYF
V gene: TRBV19; clone size: -; J gene: TRBJ1-4; D gene: -; CDR3 DNA: TGTGCCAGTACAAGATCAGGGGATGAAAAACTGTTTTTT; CDR3 protein: CASTRSGDEKLFF
V gene: TRBV28; clone size: -; J gene: TRBJ1-5; D gene: TRBD1; CDR3 DNA: TGTGCCAGCAGTTTGAGGACAGGGGCTTATAGCAATCAGCCCCAGCATTTT; CDR3 protein: CASSLRTGAYSNQPQHF
V gene: TRBV28; clone size: -; J gene: TRBJ2-7; D gene: TRBD2; CDR3 DNA: TGTGCCACCTTTGCGGGGGGGATGCACGAGCAGTACTTC; CDR3 protein: CATFAGGMHEQYF
V gene: TRBV5-1; clone size: -; J gene: TRBJ2-2; D gene: -; CDR3 DNA: TGCGCCAGCAGCTTGGTGGGGGCCGGTGGCGGGGAGCTGTTTTTT; CDR3 protein: CASSLVGAGGGELFF
V gene: TRBV4-2; clone size: -; J gene: TRBJ1-1; D gene: -; CDR3 DNA: TGTGCCAGCAGCCAAGGTAAGGACACTGAAGCTTTCTTT; CDR3 protein: CASSQGKDTEAFF
V gene: TRBV5-1; clone size: -; J gene: TRBJ2-2; D gene: -; CDR3 DNA: TGCGCCAGCAGCTTCAGGGGCGCCACCGGGGAGCTGTTTTTT; CDR3 protein: CASSFRGATGELFF
V gene: TRBV5-5; clone size: -; J gene: TRBJ1-3; D gene: -; CDR3 DNA: TGTGCCAGCAGCTTGGGTTGGGGAACCGGAAACACCATATATTTT; CDR3 protein: CASSLGWGTGNTIYF
V gene: TRBV27; clone size: once; J gene: TRBJ2-7; D gene: -; CDR3 DNA: TGTGCCAGCAGGGATAATCCCTACGAGCAGTACTTC; CDR3 protein: CASRDNPYEQYF
V gene: TRBV28; clone size: -; J gene: TRBJ1-1; D gene: TRBD1; CDR3 DNA: TGTGCCAGCAGTTTAGTCCCCGGGCAGGGGGACACTGAAGCTTTCTTT; CDR3 protein: CASSLVPGQGDTEAFF
V gene: TRBV6-5; clone size: -; J gene: TRBJ1-6; D gene: -; CDR3 DNA: TGTGCCAGCAGTTACTCATGGGGGTCCTATAATTCACCCCTCCACTTT; CDR3 protein: CASSYSWGSYNSPLHF
V gene: TRBV15; clone size: few; J gene: TRBJ2-2; D gene: TRBD1; CDR3 DNA: TGTGCCACCAGCAGGCTGGGACAGCCGAACACCGGGGAGCTGTTTTTT; CDR3 protein: CATSRLGQPNTGELFF
V gene: TRBV28; clone size: -; J gene: TRBJ2-7; D gene: TRBD2; CDR3 DNA: TGTGCCAGCAGTCAGAGACTAGCGGGAATCGACGAGCAGTACTTC; CDR3 protein: CASSQRLAGIDEQYF
V gene: TRBV27; clone size: -; J gene: TRBJ2-7; D gene: -; CDR3 DNA: TGTGCCAGCAGTTTGTCCGGGAACATCTACGAGCAGTACTTC; CDR3 protein: CASSLSGNIYEQYF
V gene: TRBV6-5; clone size: -; J gene: TRBJ1-5; D gene: -; CDR3 DNA: TGTGCCAGCAGTTACTCGCACAGGGGCAATCAGCCCCAGCATTTT; CDR3 protein: CASSYSHRGNQPQHF
V gene: TRBV5-4; clone size: -; J gene: TRBJ1-4; D gene: TRBD1; CDR3 DNA: TGTGCCAGCAGCAGGGGGGGACAGGGAAATTCTGAAAAACTGTTTTTT; CDR3 protein: CASSRGGQGNSEKLFF
V gene: TRBV6-6; clone size: -; J gene: TRBJ2-3; D gene: -; CDR3 DNA: TGTGCCAGCAGTTACAATACAGATACGCAGTATTTT; CDR3 protein: CASSYNTDTQYF
V gene: TRBV28; clone size: -; J gene: TRBJ1-6; D gene: -; CDR3 DNA: TGTGCCAGCAGTTCAACGAGGGGAACGGATTCACCCCTCCACTTT; CDR3 protein: CASSSTRGTDSPLHF
V gene: TRBV5-1; clone size: -; J gene: TRBJ2-2; D gene: TRBD1; CDR3 DNA: TGCGCCAGCAGCTTGACCGGGACAGGGAACACCGGGGAGCTGTTTTTT; CDR3 protein: CASSLTGTGNTGELFF
V gene: TRBV7-3; clone size: -; J gene: TRBJ2-5; D gene: -; CDR3 DNA: TGTGCCAGCAGCTTTGGAGGGGGAGAGACCCAGTACTTC; CDR3 protein: CASSFGGGETQYF
V gene: TRBV19; clone size: -; J gene: TRBJ1-2; D gene: -; CDR3 DNA: TGTGCCAGTAATCAATTCGGGGCGAACTATGGCTACACCTTC; CDR3 protein: CASNQFGANYGYTF
V gene: TRBV28; clone size: -; J gene: TRBJ1-3; D gene: TRBD1; CDR3 DNA: TGTGCCAGCAGTCCGACAGGGGCTGGAAACACCATATATTTT; CDR3 protein: CASSPTGAGNTIYF
V gene: TRBV27; clone size: -; J gene: TRBJ2-3; D gene: TRBD1; CDR3 DNA: TGTGCCAGCAGCTTACGACAGGGAATCTTCCGTGATACGCAGTATTTT; CDR3 protein: CASSLRQGIFRDTQYF
V gene: TRBV29-1; clone size: -; J gene: TRBJ2-7; D gene: TRBD2; CDR3 DNA: TGCAGCGTCCGGGCCGGGCTAGCGGGATCCTACGAGCAGTACTTC; CDR3 protein: CSVRAGLAGSYEQYF
V gene: TRBV5-4; clone size: -; J gene: TRBJ2-5; D gene: -; CDR3 DNA: TGTGCCAGCAGCGCAACCGGGACCCTATACTTC; CDR3 protein: CASSATGTLYF
V gene: TRBV10-1; clone size: few; J gene: TRBJ2-7; D gene: -; CDR3 DNA: TGCGCCAGCAGTGATCCTAGTTGGGGCTACGAGCAGTACTTC; CDR3 protein: CASSDPSWGYEQYF